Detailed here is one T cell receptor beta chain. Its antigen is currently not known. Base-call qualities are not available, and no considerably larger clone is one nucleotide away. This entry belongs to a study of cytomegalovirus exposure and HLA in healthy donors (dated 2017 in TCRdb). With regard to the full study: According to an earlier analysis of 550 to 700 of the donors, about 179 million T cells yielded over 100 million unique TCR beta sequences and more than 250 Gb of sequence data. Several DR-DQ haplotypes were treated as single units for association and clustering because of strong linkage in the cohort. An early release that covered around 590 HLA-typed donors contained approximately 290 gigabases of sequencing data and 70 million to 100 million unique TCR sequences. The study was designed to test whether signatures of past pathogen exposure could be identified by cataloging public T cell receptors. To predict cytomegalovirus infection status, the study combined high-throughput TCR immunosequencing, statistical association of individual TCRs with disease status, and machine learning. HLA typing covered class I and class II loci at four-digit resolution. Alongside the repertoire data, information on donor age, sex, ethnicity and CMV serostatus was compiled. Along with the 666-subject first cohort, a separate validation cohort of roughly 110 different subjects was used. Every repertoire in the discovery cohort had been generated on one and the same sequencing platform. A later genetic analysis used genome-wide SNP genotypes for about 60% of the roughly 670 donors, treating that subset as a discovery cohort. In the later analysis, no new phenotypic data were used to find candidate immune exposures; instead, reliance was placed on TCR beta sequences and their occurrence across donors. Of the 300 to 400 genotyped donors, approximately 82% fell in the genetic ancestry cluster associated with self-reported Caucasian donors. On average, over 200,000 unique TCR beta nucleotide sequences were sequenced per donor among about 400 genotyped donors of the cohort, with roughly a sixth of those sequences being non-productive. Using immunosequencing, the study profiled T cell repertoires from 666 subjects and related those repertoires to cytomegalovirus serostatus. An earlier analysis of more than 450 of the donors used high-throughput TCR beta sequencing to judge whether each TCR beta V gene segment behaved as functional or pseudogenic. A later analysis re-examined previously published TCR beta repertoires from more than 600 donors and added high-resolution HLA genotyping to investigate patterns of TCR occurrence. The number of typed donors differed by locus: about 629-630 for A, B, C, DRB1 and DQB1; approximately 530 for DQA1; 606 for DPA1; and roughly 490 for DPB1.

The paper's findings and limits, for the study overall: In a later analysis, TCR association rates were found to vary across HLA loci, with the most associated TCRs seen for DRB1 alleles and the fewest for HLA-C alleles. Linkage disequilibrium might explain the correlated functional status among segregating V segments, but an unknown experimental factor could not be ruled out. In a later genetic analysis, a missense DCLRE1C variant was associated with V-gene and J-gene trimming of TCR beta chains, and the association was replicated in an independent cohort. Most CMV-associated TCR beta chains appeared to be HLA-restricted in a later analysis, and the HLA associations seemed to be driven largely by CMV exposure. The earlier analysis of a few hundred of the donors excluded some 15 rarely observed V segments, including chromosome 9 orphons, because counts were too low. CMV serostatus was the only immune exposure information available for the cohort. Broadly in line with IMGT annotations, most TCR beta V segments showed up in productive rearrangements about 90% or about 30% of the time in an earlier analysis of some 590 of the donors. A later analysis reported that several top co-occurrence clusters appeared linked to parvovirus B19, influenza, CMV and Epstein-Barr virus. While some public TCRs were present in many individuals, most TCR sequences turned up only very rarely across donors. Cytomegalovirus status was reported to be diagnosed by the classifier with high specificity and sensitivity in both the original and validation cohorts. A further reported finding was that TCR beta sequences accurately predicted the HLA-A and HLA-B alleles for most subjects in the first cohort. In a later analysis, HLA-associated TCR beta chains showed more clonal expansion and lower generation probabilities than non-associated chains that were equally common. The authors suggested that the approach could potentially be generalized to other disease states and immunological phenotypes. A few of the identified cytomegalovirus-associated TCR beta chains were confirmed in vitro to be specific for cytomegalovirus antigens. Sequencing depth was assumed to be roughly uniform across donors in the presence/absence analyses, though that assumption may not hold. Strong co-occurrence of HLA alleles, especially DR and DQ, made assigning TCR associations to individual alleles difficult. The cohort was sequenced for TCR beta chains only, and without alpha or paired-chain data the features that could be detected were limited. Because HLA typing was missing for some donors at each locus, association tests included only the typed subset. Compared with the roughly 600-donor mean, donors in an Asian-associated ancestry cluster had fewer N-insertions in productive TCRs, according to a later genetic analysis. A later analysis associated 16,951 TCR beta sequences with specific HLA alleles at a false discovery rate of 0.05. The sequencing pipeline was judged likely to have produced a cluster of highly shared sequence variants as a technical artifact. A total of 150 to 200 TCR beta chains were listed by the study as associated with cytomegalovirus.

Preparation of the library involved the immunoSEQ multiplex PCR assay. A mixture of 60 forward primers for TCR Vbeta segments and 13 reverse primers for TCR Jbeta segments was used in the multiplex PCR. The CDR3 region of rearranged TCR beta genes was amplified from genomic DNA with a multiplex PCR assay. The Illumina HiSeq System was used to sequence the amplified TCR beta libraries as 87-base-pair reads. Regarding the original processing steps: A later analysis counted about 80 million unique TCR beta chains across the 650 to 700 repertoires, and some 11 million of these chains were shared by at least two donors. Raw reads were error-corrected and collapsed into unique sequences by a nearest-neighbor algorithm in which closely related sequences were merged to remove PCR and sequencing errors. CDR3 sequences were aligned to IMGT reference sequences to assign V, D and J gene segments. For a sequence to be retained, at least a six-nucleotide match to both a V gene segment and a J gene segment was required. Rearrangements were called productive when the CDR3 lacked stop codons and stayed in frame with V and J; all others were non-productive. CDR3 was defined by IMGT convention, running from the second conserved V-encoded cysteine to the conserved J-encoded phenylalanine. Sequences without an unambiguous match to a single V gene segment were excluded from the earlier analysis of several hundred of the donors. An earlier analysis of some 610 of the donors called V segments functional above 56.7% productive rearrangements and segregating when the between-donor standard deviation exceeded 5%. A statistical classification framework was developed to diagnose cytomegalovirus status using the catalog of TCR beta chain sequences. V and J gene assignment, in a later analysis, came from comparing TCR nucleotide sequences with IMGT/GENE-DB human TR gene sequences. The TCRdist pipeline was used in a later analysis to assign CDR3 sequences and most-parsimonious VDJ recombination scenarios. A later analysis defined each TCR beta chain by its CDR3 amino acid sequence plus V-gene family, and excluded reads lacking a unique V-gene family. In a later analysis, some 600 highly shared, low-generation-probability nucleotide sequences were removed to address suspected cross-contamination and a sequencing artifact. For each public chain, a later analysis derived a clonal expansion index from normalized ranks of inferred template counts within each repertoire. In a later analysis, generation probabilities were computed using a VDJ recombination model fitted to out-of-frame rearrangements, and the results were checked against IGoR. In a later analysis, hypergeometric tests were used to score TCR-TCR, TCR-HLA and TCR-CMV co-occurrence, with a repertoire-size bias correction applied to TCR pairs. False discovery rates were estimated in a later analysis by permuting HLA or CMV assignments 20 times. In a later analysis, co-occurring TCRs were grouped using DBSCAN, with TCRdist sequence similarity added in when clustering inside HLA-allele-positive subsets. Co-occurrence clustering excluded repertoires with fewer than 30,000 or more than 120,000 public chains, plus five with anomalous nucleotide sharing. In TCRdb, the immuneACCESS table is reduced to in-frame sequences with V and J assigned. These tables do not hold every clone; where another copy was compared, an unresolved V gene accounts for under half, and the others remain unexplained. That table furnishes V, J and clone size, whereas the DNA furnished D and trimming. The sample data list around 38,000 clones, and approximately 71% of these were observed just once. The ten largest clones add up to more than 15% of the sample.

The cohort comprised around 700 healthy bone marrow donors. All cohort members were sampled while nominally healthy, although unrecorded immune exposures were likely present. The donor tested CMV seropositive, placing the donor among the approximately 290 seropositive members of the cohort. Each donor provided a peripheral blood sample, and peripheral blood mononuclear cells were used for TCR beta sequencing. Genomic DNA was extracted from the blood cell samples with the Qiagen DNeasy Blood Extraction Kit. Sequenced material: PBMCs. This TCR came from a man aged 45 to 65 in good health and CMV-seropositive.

The bases are TGTGCCAGCAGTTCCCCGACATTCTATGGCTACACCTTC. This encodes CASSSPTFYGYTF. The chain is assembled from TRBV6-5 and TRBJ1-2; the D gene assignment is ambiguous. The CDR3 numbers 13 residues from cysteine through phenylalanine. Of all the DNA, just the CDR3 is kept, 39 bases in frame from base 1. The germline ends are 10 bases apart after V is trimmed by 4 bases and J by 4 bases. Based on the germline V gene, the CDR1 and CDR2 sequences are MNHEY and SVGAGI.